This T cell receptor beta chain was sequenced in a study of T cell responses to AZD1222 COVID-19 vaccine. There are 16 residues in the CDR3. Trimming shortened V by 5 bases and J by 0 bases, and 15 bases separated the two germline ends. Germline values: CDR1 SEHNR, CDR2 FQNEAQ (reference sequence). Measured with immunoSEQ multiplex PCR; TCRdb has only the in-frame clones, and not every one. Of about 86,000 clones listed, roughly 88% are singletons. The chain combines TRBV7-9 with TRBJ2-3; weak D call: TRBD2 (6 bases). This receptor was obtained from an adult who received the AZD1222 COVID-19 vaccine. The sequencing used peripheral blood, collected 28 days after the second AZD1222 dose. The CDR3 here is CASSAPVAVSTDTQYF. The DNA of the CDR3 is TGTGCCAGCAGCGCCCCGGTAGCGGTTAGCACAGATACGCAGTATTTT.